The present entry profiles one T cell receptor (beta chain) with its context. Its antigen is unknown. This entry comes from a study of T-cell reconstitution after alpha-beta-depleted transplantation in children. Overall study results and limits: Roughly two months post-transplant, alpha-beta T cells reportedly originated from several hundred graft clones that had expanded. It was surviving recipient T cells and thymic progenitors that gave some patients high TCRbeta diversity at day 60. After one year, T-cell counts and TCRbeta diversity mostly came from new T cells.

Germline CDR1 MNHNS, CDR2 SASEGT. Trimming shortened V by 4 bases and J by 4 bases, and 11 bases separated the two germline ends. This CDR3 has 14 amino acids. Unique molecular identifiers were built into the TCRbeta library. TCRdb processed the PCR reads anew with MiXCR; each CDR3 protein has one entry. This table holds about 500,000 distinct CDR3 sequences, more than 9.5% found once. This clonotype was obtained from a female patient under 10 years old who had a stem cell transplant for aplastic anemia, so the T cells may come from the graft donor. Here the sequenced sample was PBMCs, mostly from graft donor cells, taken 180 days after TCRalphabeta/CD19-depleted stem cell transplant. This rearrangement joins TRBV6-1 to TRBJ1-3; D is ambiguous. CDR3: CASSAPDVGNTIYF. DNA for the CDR3: TGTGCCAGCAGTGCCCCGGACGTAGGAAACACCATATATTTT.